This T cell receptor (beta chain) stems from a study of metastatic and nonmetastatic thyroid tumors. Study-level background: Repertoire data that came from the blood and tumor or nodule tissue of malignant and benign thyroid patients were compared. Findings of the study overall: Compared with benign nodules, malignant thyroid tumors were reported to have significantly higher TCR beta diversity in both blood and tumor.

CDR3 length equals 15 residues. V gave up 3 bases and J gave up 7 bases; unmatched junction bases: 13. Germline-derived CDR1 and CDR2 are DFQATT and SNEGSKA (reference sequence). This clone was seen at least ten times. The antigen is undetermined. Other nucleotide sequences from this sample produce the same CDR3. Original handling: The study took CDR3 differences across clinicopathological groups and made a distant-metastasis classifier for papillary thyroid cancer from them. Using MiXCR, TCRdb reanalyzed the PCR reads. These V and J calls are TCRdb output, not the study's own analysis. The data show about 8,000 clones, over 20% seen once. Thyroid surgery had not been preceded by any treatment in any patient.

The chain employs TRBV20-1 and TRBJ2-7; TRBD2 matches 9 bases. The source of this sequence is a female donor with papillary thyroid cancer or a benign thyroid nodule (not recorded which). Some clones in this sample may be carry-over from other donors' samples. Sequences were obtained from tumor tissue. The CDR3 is CSASRGGGGLGEQYF. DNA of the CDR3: TGCAGTGCTAGCCGCGGGGGGGGAGGGCTCGGGGAGCAGTACTTC.